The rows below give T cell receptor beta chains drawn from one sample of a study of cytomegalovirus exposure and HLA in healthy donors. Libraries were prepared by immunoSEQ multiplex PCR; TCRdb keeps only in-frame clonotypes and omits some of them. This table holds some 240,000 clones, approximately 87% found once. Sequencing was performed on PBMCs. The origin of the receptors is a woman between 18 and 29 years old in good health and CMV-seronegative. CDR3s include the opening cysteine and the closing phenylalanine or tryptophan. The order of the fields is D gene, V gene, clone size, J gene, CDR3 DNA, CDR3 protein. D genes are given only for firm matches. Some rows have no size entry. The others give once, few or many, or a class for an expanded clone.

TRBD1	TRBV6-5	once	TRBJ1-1	TGTGCCAGCAGTCCGACAGGGGGCATGAACACTGAAGCTTTCTTT	CASSPTGGMNTEAFF
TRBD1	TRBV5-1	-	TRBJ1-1	TGCGCCAGCAGCTTGAGGGGGCAAACTGAAGCTTTCTTT	CASSLRGQTEAFF
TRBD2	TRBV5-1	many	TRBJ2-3	TGCGCCAGCAGCTTCAAGGGACTAGACGCAGATACGCAGTATTTT	CASSFKGLDADTQYF
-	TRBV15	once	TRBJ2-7	TGTGCCACCAGCGGACGATGGAGCGGCGGGGCCGAGCAGTACTTC	CATSGRWSGGAEQYF
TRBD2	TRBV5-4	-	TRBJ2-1	TGTGCCAGCAGCTCCGGACTAGCGGTGAGGTACAATGAGCAGTTCTTC	CASSSGLAVRYNEQFF
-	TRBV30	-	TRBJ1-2	TGTGCCTCCAGTCCGACCCCTAACTATGGCTACACCTTC	CASSPTPNYGYTF
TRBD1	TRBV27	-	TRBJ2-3	TGTGCCAGCAGCTCGGGACAGGGGCTGGGTACGCAGTATTTT	CASSSGQGLGTQYF
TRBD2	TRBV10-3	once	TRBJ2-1	TGTGCCATCAGTGAAAAAGCGGGAGAGCAGTTCTTC	CAISEKAGEQFF
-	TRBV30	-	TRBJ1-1	TGTGCCTGGATGAGCAGCGGAATAAACACTGAAGCTTTCTTT	CAWMSSGINTEAFF
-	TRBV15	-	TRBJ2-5	TGTGCCACCAGCCGATATGTAGAGGAGACCCAGTACTTC	CATSRYVEETQYF
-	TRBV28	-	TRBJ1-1	TGTGCCAGCAGTCCCCCCGGCAGGGGACTCACTGAAGCTTTCTTT	CASSPPGRGLTEAFF
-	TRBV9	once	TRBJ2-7	TGTGCCAGCAGCCCCCCGGGGGGCCTCTCCTACGAGCAGTACTTC	CASSPPGGLSYEQYF
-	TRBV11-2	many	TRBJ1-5	TGTGCCAGCAGCTTAGGCAGTAGCAATCAGCCCCAGCATTTT	CASSLGSSNQPQHF
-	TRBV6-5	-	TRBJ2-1	TGTGCCAGCAGCCGACAGGACCCTACCTACAATGAGCAGTTCTTC	CASSRQDPTYNEQFF